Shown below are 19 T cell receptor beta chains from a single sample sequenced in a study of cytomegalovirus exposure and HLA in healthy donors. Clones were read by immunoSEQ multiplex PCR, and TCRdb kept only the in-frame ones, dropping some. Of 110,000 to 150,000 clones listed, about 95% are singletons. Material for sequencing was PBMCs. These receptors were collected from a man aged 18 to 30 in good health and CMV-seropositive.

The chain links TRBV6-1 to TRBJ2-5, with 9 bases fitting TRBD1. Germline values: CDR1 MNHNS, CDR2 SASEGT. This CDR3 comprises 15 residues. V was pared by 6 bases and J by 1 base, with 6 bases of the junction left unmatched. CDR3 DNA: TGTGCCAGCAGAGACAGGGGGTCTGGCCAAGAGACCCAGTACTTC. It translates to CASRDRGSGQETQYF.

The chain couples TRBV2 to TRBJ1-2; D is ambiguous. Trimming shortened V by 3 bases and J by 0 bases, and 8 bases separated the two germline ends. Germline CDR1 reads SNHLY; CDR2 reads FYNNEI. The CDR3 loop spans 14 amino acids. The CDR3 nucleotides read TGTGCCAGCAGTGATGGGAGTTCTAACTATGGCTACACCTTC. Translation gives CASSDGSSNYGYTF.

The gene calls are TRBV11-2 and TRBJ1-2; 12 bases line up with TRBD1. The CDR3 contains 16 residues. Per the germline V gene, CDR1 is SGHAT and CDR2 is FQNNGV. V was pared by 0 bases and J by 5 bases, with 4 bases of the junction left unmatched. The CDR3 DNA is TGTGCCAGCAGCTTAGATAGGGGACAGGGGGCTTATGGCTACACCTTC. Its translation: CASSLDRGQGAYGYTF.

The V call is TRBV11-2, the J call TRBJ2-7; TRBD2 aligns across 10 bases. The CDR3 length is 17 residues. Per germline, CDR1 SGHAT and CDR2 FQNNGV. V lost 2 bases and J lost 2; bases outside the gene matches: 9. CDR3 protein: CASSLFVTSGKTYEQYF. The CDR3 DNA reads TGTGCCAGCAGCTTATTCGTAACTAGCGGGAAAACCTACGAGCAGTACTTC.

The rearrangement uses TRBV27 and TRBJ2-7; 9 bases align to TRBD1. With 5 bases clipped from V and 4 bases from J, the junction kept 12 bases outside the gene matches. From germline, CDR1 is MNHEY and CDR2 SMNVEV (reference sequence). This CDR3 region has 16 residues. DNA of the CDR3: TGTGCCAGCAGTACCACACACCCGGGACAGGGATACGAGCAGTACTTC. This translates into CASSTTHPGQGYEQYF.

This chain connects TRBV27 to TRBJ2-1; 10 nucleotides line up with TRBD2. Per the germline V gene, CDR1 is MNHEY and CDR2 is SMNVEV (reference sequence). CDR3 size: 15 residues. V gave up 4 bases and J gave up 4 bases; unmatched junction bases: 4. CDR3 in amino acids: CASSSTSGSYNEQFF. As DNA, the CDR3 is TGTGCCAGCAGTTCGACTAGCGGGTCGTACAATGAGCAGTTCTTC.

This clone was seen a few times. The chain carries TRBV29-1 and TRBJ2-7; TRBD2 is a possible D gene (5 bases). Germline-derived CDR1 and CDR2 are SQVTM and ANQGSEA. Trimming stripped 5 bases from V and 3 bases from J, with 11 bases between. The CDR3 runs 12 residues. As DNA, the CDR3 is TGCAGCGTTCGGGGTGGTGGCTACGAGCAGTACTTC. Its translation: CSVRGGGYEQYF.

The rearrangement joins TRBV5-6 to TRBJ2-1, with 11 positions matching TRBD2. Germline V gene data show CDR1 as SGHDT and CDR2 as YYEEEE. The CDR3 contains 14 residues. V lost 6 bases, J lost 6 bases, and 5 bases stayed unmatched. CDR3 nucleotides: TGTGCCAGCATCGTAGCGGGAGGGGGCAATGAGCAGTTCTTC. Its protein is CASIVAGGGNEQFF.

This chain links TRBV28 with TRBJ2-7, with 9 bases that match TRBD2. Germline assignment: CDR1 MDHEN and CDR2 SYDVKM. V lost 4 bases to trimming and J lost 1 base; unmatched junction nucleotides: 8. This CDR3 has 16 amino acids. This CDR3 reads CASSSPRLAESYEQYF. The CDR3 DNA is TGTGCCAGCAGTTCCCCCCGACTAGCGGAGTCCTACGAGCAGTACTTC.

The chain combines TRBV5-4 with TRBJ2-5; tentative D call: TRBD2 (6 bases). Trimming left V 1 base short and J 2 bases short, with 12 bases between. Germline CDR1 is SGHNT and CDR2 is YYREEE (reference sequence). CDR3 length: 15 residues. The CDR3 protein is CASSLWLAIQETQYF. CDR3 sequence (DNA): TGTGCCAGCAGCTTGTGGCTAGCGATTCAAGAGACCCAGTACTTC.

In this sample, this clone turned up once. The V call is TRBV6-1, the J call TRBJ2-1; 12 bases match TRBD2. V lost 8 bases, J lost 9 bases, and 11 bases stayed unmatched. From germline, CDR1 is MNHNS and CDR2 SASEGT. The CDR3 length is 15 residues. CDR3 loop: CASSRLAGVPIEQFF. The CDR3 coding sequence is TGTGCCAGCTCCCGACTAGCGGGAGTTCCGATTGAGCAGTTCTTC.

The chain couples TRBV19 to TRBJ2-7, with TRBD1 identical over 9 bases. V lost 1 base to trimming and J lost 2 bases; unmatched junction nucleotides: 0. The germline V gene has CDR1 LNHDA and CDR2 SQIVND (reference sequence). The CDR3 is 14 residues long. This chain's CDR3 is CASSIGTGAYEQYF. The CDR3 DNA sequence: TGTGCCAGTAGTATAGGGACAGGGGCCTACGAGCAGTACTTC.

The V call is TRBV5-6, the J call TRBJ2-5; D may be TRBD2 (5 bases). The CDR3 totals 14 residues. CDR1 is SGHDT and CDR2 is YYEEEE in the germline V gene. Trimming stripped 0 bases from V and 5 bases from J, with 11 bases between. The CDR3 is CASSLGLSGETQYF. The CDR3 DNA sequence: TGTGCCAGCAGCTTGGGACTGTCGGGGGAGACCCAGTACTTC.

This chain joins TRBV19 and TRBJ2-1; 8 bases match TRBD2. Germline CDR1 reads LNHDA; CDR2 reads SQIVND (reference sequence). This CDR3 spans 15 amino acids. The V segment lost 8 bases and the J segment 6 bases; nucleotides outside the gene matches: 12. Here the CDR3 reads CASSPVAGNANEQFF. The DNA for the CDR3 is TGTGCCAGTTCCCCTGTAGCGGGAAATGCCAATGAGCAGTTCTTC.

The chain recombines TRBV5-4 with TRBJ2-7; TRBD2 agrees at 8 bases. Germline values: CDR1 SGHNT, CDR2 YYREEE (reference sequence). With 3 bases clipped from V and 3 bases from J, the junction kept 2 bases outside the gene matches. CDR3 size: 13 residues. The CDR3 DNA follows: TGTGCCAGCAGCTGGGCGGGGGGCTACGAGCAGTACTTC. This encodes CASSWAGGYEQYF.

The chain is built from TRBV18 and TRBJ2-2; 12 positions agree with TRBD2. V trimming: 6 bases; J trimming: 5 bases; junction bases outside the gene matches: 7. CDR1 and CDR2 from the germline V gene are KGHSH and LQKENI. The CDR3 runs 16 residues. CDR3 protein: CASSPRLAGDTGELFF. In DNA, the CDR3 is TGTGCCAGCTCGCCAAGACTAGCGGGAGATACCGGGGAGCTGTTTTTT.

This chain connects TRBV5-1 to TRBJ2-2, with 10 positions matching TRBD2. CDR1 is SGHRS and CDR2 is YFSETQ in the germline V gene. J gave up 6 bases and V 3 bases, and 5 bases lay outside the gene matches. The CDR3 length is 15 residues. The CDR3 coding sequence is TGCGCCAGCAGCTCGACCGGGACTAGCGCCGGGGAGCTGTTTTTT. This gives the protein CASSSTGTSAGELFF. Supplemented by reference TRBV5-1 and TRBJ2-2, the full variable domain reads KAGVTQTPRYLIKTRGQQVTLSCSPISGHRSVSWYQQTPGQGLQFLFEYFSETQRNKGNFPGRFSGRQFSNSRSEMNVSTLELGDSALYLCASSSTGTSAGELFFGEGSRLTVL.

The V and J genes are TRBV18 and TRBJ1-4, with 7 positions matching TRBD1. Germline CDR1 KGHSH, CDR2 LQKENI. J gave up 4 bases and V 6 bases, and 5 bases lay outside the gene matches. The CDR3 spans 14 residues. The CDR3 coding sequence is TGTGCCAGCTCGCAAGGGACAGATAATGAAAAACTGTTTTTT. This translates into CASSQGTDNEKLFF.

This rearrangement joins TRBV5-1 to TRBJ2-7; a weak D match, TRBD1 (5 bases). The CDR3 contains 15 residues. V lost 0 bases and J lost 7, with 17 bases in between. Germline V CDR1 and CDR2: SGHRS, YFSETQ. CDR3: CASSLEGWTWGEQYF. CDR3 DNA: TGCGCCAGCAGCTTGGAGGGGTGGACCTGGGGAGAGCAGTACTTC.